These 15 T cell receptor beta chains were sequenced from one sample in a study of cytomegalovirus exposure and HLA in healthy donors. Primers included in the PCR were 60 Vbeta and 13 Jbeta primers. Repertoires were generated with immunoSEQ multiplex PCR, while TCRdb's copy carries only in-frame clones and drops some. The data contain around 150,000 clones, 70% to 90% of them singletons. Material: PBMCs. The receptors were gathered from a man younger than 35 in good health and CMV-seropositive.

The chain joins TRBV6-5 to TRBJ1-1; TRBD1 matches 9 bases. CDR3 size: 15 residues. Looked up from germline, CDR1 is MNHEY and CDR2 is SVGAGI. Trimming at V came to 0 bases and at J to 9 bases, leaving 8 bases not matched to a gene. The chain's CDR3 is CASSYSGTGKGQAFF. The CDR3 DNA follows: TGTGCCAGCAGTTACTCCGGGACAGGGAAGGGTCAAGCTTTCTTT.

The chain uses TRBV18 and TRBJ2-3, with 12 bases lining up with TRBD1. There are 15 residues in the CDR3. Per germline, CDR1 KGHSH and CDR2 LQKENI. Unmatched junction bases numbered 4, after V lost 4 bases and J lost 5 bases. CDR3 sequence: CASSQGQGAIDTQYF. The CDR3 DNA sequence: TGTGCCAGCTCACAGGGACAGGGGGCTATAGATACGCAGTATTTT. The whole variable domain, remainder taken from reference TRBV18 and TRBJ2-3, is NAGVMQNPRHLVRRRGQEARLRCSPMKGHSHVYWYRQLPEEGLKFMVYLQKENIIDESGMPKERFSAEFPKEGPSILRIQQVVRGDSAAYFCASSQGQGAIDTQYFGPGTRLTVL.

The CDR3 loop reads CASSGAIPNEQFF. CDR3 in DNA: TGTGCCAGCAGCGGGGCAATTCCCAATGAGCAGTTCTTC. The chain links TRBV19 to TRBJ2-1; 7 nucleotides match TRBD2. CDR1 LNHDA and CDR2 SQIVND come from the germline V gene (reference sequence). The trim removed 9 bases at V and 6 bases at J, leaving 8 bases unmatched. CDR3 size: 13 residues. Combining the CDR3 with reference TRBV19 and TRBJ2-1 gives the whole variable domain DGGITQSPKYLFRKEGQNVTLSCEQNLNHDAMYWYRQDPGQGLRLIYYSQIVNDFQKGDIAEGYSVSREKKESFPLTVTSAQKNPTAFYLCASSGAIPNEQFFGPGTRLTVL.

J is TRBJ2-5 and V is TRBV5-1; D ambiguous. Trimming left V 4 bases short and J 3 bases short, with 13 bases between. The CDR3 is 14 residues long. The germline V gene has CDR1 SGHRS and CDR2 YFSETQ. The CDR3 loop reads CASSKSAGEETQYF. Written as DNA, the CDR3 is TGCGCCAGCAGCAAGTCGGCAGGCGAAGAGACCCAGTACTTC.

The chain recombines TRBV7-9 with TRBJ1-2; D gene uncertain. The CDR3 is 10 amino acids. Germline V CDR1 and CDR2: SEHNR, FQNEAQ (reference sequence). V lost 3 bases, J lost 7 bases, and 3 bases lay in between. The CDR3 DNA is TGTGCCAGCAGCTTTCTTGGCTACACCTTC. Protein sequence: CASSFLGYTF.

This clone was observed a few times. This chain links TRBV19 with TRBJ2-7, with D unclear. Trimming took 5 bases from V and 0 from J, leaving 14 bases between them. The germline V gene has CDR1 LNHDA and CDR2 SQIVND (reference sequence). The CDR3 length is 15 residues. CDR3 bases: TGTGCCAGTAGTGCCTCACAGAGCCTCTCCTACGAGCAGTACTTC. Translating gives CASSASQSLSYEQYF. Complete variable domain (other parts from reference TRBV19 and TRBJ2-7): DGGITQSPKYLFRKEGQNVTLSCEQNLNHDAMYWYRQDPGQGLRLIYYSQIVNDFQKGDIAEGYSVSREKKESFPLTVTSAQKNPTAFYLCASSASQSLSYEQYFGPGTRLTVT.

This rearrangement joins TRBV6-5 to TRBJ2-7; no clear D. The germline V and J ends were trimmed by 0 bases and 1 base, with 10 bases remaining between them. The CDR3 length is 15 residues. The germline CDR1 and CDR2 sequences are MNHEY and SVGAGI. The CDR3 loop reads CASSYSPVGSYEQYF. CDR3 sequence (DNA): TGTGCCAGCAGTTACTCCCCAGTTGGTTCCTACGAGCAGTACTTC.

The chain links TRBV27 to TRBJ1-4; 7 bases are shared with TRBD1. V was pared by 5 bases and J by 0 bases, with 6 bases of the junction left unmatched. The CDR3 sequence is 16 residues long. Germline V lookup: CDR1 MNHEY, CDR2 SMNVEV (reference sequence). The CDR3 DNA reads as TGTGCCAGCAGTGAGCTCCAGGGGGCAACTAATGAAAAACTGTTTTTT. It encodes CASSELQGATNEKLFF.

The rearrangement links TRBV7-2 to TRBJ2-1; TRBD2 matches 15 bases. The germline gives CDR1 SGHTA, CDR2 FQGNSA. The V segment lost 10 bases and the J segment 10 bases; nucleotides outside the gene matches: 11. The CDR3 is made up of 15 amino acids. The CDR3 protein is CAITTGLAGGAEQFF. The DNA for the CDR3 is TGTGCCATTACTACGGGACTAGCGGGGGGCGCCGAGCAGTTCTTC.

This chain uses TRBV23-1 with TRBJ1-2; D gene unclear. TRBV23-1 is marked as an open reading frame, function uncertain. CDR3 length: 12 amino acids. The V and J ends lost 8 bases and 5 bases respectively, with 12 bases between them. Here the CDR3 DNA reads TGCGCCAGCGAGAGGGTGGAGTATGGCTACACCTTC. This translates into CASERVEYGYTF.

This clone has a single count. The J gene is TRBJ1-1, the V gene TRBV7-2, with D tentatively TRBD1 (5 bases). CDR1 is SGHTA, CDR2 FQGNSA, per germline. V lost 5 bases and J 9 bases, leaving 16 bases between the germline ends. CDR3 size: 13 residues. The chain's CDR3 is CASSPPSGLKAFF. DNA of the CDR3: TGTGCCAGCAGCCCCCCCTCAGGGTTAAAAGCTTTCTTT.

The CDR3 sequence is CAISEDLGRPSGNTIYF. CDR3 DNA: TGTGCCATCAGTGAGGATTTAGGCAGGCCCTCTGGAAACACCATATATTTT. The chain carries TRBV10-3 and TRBJ1-3; D ambiguous. Per germline, CDR1 ENHRY and CDR2 SYGVKD. The V end was cut by 2 bases, the J end by 0 bases, with 14 bases between. The CDR3 loop spans 17 amino acids.

The chain joins TRBV7-9 to TRBJ1-6; perhaps TRBD1 as D (5 bases). The CDR3 covers 16 residues. Trimming cost V 4 bases and J 6 bases, with 16 bases left between them. Germline lookup yields CDR1 SEHNR and CDR2 FQNEAQ (reference sequence). The CDR3 is CASSWTPGGSNSPLHF. DNA for the CDR3: TGTGCCAGCAGCTGGACACCGGGCGGGAGTAATTCACCCCTCCACTTT.

The chain has TRBV19 and TRBJ1-1; D is uncertain. Germline V gene sequence: CDR1 LNHDA, CDR2 SQIVND (reference sequence). V was shortened by 7 bases and J by 1 base, with 10 bases between the two germline ends. CDR3 length: 13 amino acids. DNA of the CDR3: TGTGCCAGTATCGAAACAGCGAACACTGAAGCTTTCTTT. It translates to CASIETANTEAFF.

This clone showed up just a few times. The rearrangement joins TRBV9 to TRBJ2-5, with a weak D call TRBD1 (5 bases). This CDR3 has 14 amino acids. V gave up 0 bases and J gave up 0 bases, with 6 bases separating them. CDR1 and CDR2 from the germline V gene are SGDLS and YYNGEE. In DNA, the CDR3 is TGTGCCAGCAGCGTAGGCAGGGACCAAGAGACCCAGTACTTC. Translated: CASSVGRDQETQYF.